This T cell receptor beta chain stems from a study of blood T cell repertoires in COVID-19. Whole-study context: The United States, Italy and Spain were the sources of the acute and convalescent COVID-19 samples.

The authors' processing: Researchers report that nucleated cell counts were estimated from reference gene primer amplification. The assay was immunoSEQ multiplex PCR, and TCRdb's table has in-frame clones only and misses some. V, J and clone size reflect that table, while D and trimming were determined from the DNA. The sample lists 300,000 or so clones, around 86% occurring once. Trimming left V 6 bases short and J 10 bases short, with 18 bases between. CDR3 length equals 14 residues. Per the germline V gene, CDR1 is MDHEN and CDR2 is SYDVKM. The chain combines TRBV28 with TRBJ1-4; tentatively, D is TRBD1 (6 bases). Sequencing used peripheral blood. The receptor was isolated from a man between 50 and 59 years old with active or convalescent COVID-19. DNA for the CDR3: TGTGCCAGCAGACCCGAGGGGGGGGGCGGAAAACTGTTTTTT. Encoded protein: CASRPEGGGGKLFF.